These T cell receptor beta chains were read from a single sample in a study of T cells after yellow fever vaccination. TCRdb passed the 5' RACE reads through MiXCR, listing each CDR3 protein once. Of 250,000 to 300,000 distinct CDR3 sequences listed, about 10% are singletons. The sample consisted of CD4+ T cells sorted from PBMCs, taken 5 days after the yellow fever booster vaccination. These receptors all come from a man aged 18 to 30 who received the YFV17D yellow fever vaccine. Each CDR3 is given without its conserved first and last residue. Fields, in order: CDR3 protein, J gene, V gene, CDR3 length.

CDR3: ASSLGLPYGYT
J: TRBJ1-2
V: TRBV7-2
length: 11

CDR3: ASSSGMLGGETQY
J: TRBJ2-5
V: TRBV5-1
length: 13

CDR3: ASSPPGLNEKLF
J: TRBJ1-4
V: TRBV19
length: 12

CDR3: ASSQDYLSAQY
J: TRBJ2-3
V: TRBV3-1
length: 11

CDR3: ASSLGTGFSSNQPQH
J: TRBJ1-5
V: TRBV18
length: 15

CDR3: SARDPRTGGGNSPLH
J: TRBJ1-6
V: TRBV20-1
length: 15

CDR3: ASSYSGTENQPQH
J: TRBJ1-5
V: TRBV6-5
length: 13

CDR3: ASSQVTGGGRGYT
J: TRBJ1-2
V: TRBV3-1
length: 13

CDR3: AVGRQGPQETQY
J: TRBJ2-5
V: TRBV7-9
length: 12

CDR3: ASSLAQGAGEAF
J: TRBJ1-1
V: TRBV11-2
length: 12

CDR3: SAKTGRSGNQPQH
J: TRBJ1-5
V: TRBV20-1
length: 13

CDR3: ASRAHNEQF
J: TRBJ2-1
V: TRBV19
length: 9

CDR3: ASSPRSGVNEQF
J: TRBJ2-1
V: TRBV18
length: 12

CDR3: ASSQDFGLEQF
J: TRBJ2-1
V: TRBV4-2
length: 11

CDR3: SATGGQILMQY
J: TRBJ2-5
V: TRBV20-1
length: 11

CDR3: ATSAPGQGHAGELF
J: TRBJ2-2
V: TRBV24-1
length: 14

CDR3: ASSQAYGRDYGYT
J: TRBJ1-2
V: TRBV4-1
length: 13

CDR3: ASSLAWLSSYNEQF
J: TRBJ2-1
V: TRBV5-1
length: 14

CDR3: ASRLTSTDTQY
J: TRBJ2-3
V: TRBV7-9
length: 11

CDR3: ASSQERRSEAF
J: TRBJ1-1
V: TRBV3-1
length: 11

CDR3: ASSLAGTGRTEAF
J: TRBJ1-1
V: TRBV5-4
length: 13

CDR3: ASRGHQAAVVAF
J: TRBJ1-1
V: TRBV6-5
length: 12

CDR3: ASKDRGPYTGELF
J: TRBJ2-2
V: TRBV19
length: 13

CDR3: ASSVTTGTQY
J: TRBJ2-5
V: TRBV9
length: 10

CDR3: ASSFGGSGETQY
J: TRBJ2-5
V: TRBV12-3/TRBV12-4
length: 12

CDR3: ASREYEQY
J: TRBJ2-7
V: TRBV6-1
length: 8

CDR3: ASRRQGHYGYT
J: TRBJ1-2
V: TRBV7-8
length: 11

CDR3: ASSGSGAETQY
J: TRBJ2-5
V: TRBV6-2/TRBV6-3
length: 11

CDR3: ASGFNLGNPGANVLT
J: TRBJ2-6
V: TRBV12-5
length: 15

CDR3: ASSWTGLPQETQY
J: TRBJ2-5
V: TRBV6-5
length: 13

CDR3: ASSPQQHTLDQPQH
J: TRBJ1-5
V: TRBV18
length: 14

CDR3: ASRTPPGARQF
J: TRBJ2-1
V: TRBV5-1
length: 11

CDR3: ASSQGTGWDTGELF
J: TRBJ2-2
V: TRBV4-1
length: 14

CDR3: ASSLDASGDVTQY
J: TRBJ2-5
V: TRBV5-1
length: 13

CDR3: ASGGQGSGELF
J: TRBJ2-2
V: TRBV5-1
length: 11

CDR3: ASTYQPQH
J: TRBJ1-5
V: TRBV3-1
length: 8

CDR3: ASSLGPGRLETQY
J: TRBJ2-5
V: TRBV7-2
length: 13

CDR3: AISESGASREQF
J: TRBJ2-1
V: TRBV10-3
length: 12

CDR3: ASRGRADSEQF
J: TRBJ2-1
V: TRBV11-2
length: 11

CDR3: ASGAGGPVEQF
J: TRBJ2-1
V: TRBV2
length: 11

CDR3: ASSRGLTGEETQY
J: TRBJ2-5
V: TRBV5-5
length: 13

CDR3: SARVSGAGNEKLF
J: TRBJ1-4
V: TRBV20-1
length: 13

CDR3: ASVLAGGSYNEQF
J: TRBJ2-1
V: TRBV12-3/TRBV12-4
length: 13

CDR3: ASSYSMSRPNYGYT
J: TRBJ1-2
V: TRBV6-5
length: 14

CDR3: ASSRPPGRWQETQY
J: TRBJ2-5
V: TRBV23-1
length: 14

CDR3: ASSPLGGVGNQPQH
J: TRBJ1-5
V: TRBV7-3
length: 14

CDR3: ASSPGGSAGLNYGCT
J: TRBJ1-2
V: TRBV5-1
length: 15

CDR3: ASSFLPGPSGGNIQY
J: TRBJ2-4
V: TRBV11-2
length: 15

CDR3: SARRAYSGGRTDTQY
J: TRBJ2-3
V: TRBV20-1
length: 15

CDR3: ASSRQGYQPQH
J: TRBJ1-5
V: TRBV6-1
length: 11

CDR3: ASSEALRATNTGELF
J: TRBJ2-2
V: TRBV2
length: 15

CDR3: ASSRRDRGTGELF
J: TRBJ2-2
V: TRBV5-1
length: 13

CDR3: ASSPGAGDYGYT
J: TRBJ1-2
V: TRBV18
length: 12

CDR3: ASSLSYTGELF
J: TRBJ2-2
V: TRBV7-3
length: 11

CDR3: ASRSGYTPYEQY
J: TRBJ2-7
V: TRBV5-1
length: 12

CDR3: ASSQDWDPEIGELF
J: TRBJ2-2
V: TRBV4-1
length: 14

CDR3: ASSGEAKNIQY
J: TRBJ2-4
V: TRBV28
length: 11

CDR3: ASSVEGGGQPQH
J: TRBJ1-5
V: TRBV9
length: 12